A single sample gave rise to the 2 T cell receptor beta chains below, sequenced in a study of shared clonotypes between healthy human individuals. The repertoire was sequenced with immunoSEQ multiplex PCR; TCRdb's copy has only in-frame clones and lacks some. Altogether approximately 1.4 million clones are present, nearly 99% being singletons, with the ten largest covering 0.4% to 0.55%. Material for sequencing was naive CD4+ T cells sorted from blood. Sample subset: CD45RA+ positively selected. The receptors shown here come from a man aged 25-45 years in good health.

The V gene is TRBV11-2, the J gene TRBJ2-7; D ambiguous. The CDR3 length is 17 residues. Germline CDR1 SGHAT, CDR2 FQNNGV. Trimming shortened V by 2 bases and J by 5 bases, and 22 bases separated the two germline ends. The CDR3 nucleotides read TGTGCCAGCAGCTTATTAAGTCTCAGGCTTGGGCCCCACGAGCAGTACTTC. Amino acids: CASSLLSLRLGPHEQYF.

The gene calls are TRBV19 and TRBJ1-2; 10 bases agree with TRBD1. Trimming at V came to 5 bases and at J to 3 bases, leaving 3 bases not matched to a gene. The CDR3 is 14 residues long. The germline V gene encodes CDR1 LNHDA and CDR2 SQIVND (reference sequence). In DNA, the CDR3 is TGTGCCAGTAGTGGGGGACAGGGGCACTATGGCTACACCTTC. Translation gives CASSGGQGHYGYTF.